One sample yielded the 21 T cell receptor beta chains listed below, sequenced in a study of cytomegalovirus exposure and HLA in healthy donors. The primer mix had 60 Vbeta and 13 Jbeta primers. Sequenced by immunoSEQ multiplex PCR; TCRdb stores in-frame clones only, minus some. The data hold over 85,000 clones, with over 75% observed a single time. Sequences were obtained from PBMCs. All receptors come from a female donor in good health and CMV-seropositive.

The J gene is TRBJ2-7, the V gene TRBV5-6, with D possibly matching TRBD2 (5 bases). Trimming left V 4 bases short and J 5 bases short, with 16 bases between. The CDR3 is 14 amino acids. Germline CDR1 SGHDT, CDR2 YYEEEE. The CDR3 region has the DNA TGTGCCAGCAGCCCGGGATGGTGGCATGACGAGCAGTACTTC. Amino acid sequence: CASSPGWWHDEQYF. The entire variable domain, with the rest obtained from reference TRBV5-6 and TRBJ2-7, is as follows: DAGVTQSPTHLIKTRGQQVTLRCSPKSGHDTVSWYQQALGQGPQFIFQYYEEEERQRGNFPDRFSGHQFPNYSSELNVNALLLGDSALYLCASSPGWWHDEQYFGPGTRLTVT.

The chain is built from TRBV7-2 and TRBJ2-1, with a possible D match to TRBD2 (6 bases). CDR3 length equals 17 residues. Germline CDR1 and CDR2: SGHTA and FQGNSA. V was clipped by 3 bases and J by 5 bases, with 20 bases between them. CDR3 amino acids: CASSFISGLATDNEQFF. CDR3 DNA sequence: TGTGCCAGCAGCTTTATTTCCGGCCTAGCGACCGACAATGAGCAGTTCTTC.

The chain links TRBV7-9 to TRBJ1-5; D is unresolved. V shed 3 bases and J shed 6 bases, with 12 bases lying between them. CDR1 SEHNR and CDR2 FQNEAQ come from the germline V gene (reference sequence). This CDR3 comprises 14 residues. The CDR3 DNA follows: TGTGCCAGCAGCTTTAATGGAGAGGGTCAGCCCCAGCATTTT. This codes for CASSFNGEGQPQHF.

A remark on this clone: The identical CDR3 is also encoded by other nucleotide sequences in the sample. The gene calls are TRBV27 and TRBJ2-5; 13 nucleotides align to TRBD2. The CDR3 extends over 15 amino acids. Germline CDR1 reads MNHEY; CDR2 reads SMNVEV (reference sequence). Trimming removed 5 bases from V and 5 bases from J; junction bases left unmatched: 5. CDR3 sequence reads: CASSPTSGRAETQYF. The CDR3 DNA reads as TGTGCCAGCAGTCCAACTAGCGGGAGGGCGGAGACCCAGTACTTC.

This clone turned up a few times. The DNA of the CDR3 is TGCGCCAGCAGCTTGGACAGGGAGGGTGAAAAACTGTTTTTT. The encoded protein is CASSLDREGEKLFF. V is TRBV5-1 and J is TRBJ1-4; a possible D gene is TRBD1 (6 bases). Germline loops: CDR1 SGHRS, CDR2 YFSETQ. The V end was cut by 0 bases, the J end by 7 bases, with 10 bases between. This CDR3 has 14 amino acids. Together with reference TRBV5-1 and TRBJ1-4, the CDR3 gives the full variable domain: KAGVTQTPRYLIKTRGQQVTLSCSPISGHRSVSWYQQTPGQGLQFLFEYFSETQRNKGNFPGRFSGRQFSNSRSEMNVSTLELGDSALYLCASSLDREGEKLFFGSGTQLSVL.

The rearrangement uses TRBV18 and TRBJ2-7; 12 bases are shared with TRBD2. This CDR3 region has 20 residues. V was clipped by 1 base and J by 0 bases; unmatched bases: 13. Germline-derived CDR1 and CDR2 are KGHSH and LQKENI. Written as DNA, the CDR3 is TGTGCCAGCTCACCACAGGGCCCGGGACTAGCGGGTCGATTCTCCTACGAGCAGTACTTC. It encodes CASSPQGPGLAGRFSYEQYF.

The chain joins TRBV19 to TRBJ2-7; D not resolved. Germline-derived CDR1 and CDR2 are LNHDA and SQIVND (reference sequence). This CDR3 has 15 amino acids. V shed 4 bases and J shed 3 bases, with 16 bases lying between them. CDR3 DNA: TGTGCCAGTAGTAGACGGCCCGATGGGCGCTACGAGCAGTACTTC. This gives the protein CASSRRPDGRYEQYF.

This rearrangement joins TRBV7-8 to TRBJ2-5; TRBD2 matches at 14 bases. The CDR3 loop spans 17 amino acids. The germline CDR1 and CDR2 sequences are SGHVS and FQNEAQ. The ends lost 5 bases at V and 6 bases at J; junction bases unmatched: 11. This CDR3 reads CASSGQTSGRAEKTQYF. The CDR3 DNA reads TGTGCCAGCAGCGGACAGACTAGCGGGAGGGCCGAGAAGACCCAGTACTTC.

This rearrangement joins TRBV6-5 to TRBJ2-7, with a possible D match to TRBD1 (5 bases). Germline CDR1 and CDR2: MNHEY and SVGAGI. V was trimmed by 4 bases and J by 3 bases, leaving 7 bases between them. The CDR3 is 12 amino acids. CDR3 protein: CASSWGNYEQYF. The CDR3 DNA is TGTGCCAGCAGTTGGGGCAACTACGAGCAGTACTTC.

The CDR3 nucleotides are TGTGCCAGCAGCGCACCCCCTAGCGGGGGGCTCAACGAGCAGTACTTC. Protein product: CASSAPPSGGLNEQYF. V usage is TRBV9 and J usage is TRBJ2-7; 11 bases are shared with TRBD2. V trimming: 3 bases; J trimming: 5 bases; junction bases outside the gene matches: 10. CDR1 is SGDLS and CDR2 is YYNGEE in the germline V gene. This CDR3 is built from 16 residues.

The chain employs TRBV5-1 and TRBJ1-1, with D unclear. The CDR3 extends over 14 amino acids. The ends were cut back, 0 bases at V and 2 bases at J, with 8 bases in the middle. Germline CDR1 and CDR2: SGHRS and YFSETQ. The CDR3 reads CASSLAGINTEAFF. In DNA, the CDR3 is TGCGCCAGCAGCTTGGCCGGGATCAACACTGAAGCTTTCTTT.

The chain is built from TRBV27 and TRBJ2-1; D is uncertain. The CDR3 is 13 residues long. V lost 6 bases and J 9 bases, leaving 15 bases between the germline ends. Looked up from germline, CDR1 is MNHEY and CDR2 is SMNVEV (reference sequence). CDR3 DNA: TGTGCCAGCAGCCCTGGGCTGGGTGTTGAGCAGTTCTTC. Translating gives CASSPGLGVEQFF.

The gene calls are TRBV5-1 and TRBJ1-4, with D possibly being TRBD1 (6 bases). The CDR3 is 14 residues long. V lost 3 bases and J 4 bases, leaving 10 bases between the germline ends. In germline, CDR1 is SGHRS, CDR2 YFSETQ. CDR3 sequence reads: CASSYRDNNEKLFF. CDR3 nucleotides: TGCGCCAGCAGCTACCGGGACAATAATGAAAAACTGTTTTTT.

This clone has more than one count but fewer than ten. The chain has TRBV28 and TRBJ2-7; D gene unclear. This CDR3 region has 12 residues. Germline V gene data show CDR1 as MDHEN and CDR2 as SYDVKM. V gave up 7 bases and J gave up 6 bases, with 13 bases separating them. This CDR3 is CASNRPLGEQYF. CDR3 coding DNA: TGTGCCAGCAACAGACCCCTGGGCGAGCAGTACTTC.

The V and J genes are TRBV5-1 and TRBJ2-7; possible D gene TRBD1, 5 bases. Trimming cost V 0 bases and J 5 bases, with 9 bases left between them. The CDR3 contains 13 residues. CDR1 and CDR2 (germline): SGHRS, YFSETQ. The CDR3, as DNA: TGCGCCAGCAGCTTGGTAAGGGGTGACGAGCAGTACTTC. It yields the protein CASSLVRGDEQYF. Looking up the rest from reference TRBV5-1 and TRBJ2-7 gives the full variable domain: KAGVTQTPRYLIKTRGQQVTLSCSPISGHRSVSWYQQTPGQGLQFLFEYFSETQRNKGNFPGRFSGRQFSNSRSEMNVSTLELGDSALYLCASSLVRGDEQYFGPGTRLTVT.

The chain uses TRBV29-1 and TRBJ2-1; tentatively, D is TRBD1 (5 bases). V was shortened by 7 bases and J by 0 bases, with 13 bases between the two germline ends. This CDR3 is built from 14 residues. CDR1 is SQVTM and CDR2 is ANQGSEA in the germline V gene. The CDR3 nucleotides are TGCAGCGCCCCCGACAGCAGCTCCTACAATGAGCAGTTCTTC. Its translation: CSAPDSSSYNEQFF.

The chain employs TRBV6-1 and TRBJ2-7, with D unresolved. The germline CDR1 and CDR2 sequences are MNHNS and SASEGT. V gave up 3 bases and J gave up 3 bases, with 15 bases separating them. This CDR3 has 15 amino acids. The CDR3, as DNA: TGTGCCAGCAGTGAGGTGGAGCTCTATCTCTACGAGCAGTACTTC. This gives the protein CASSEVELYLYEQYF.

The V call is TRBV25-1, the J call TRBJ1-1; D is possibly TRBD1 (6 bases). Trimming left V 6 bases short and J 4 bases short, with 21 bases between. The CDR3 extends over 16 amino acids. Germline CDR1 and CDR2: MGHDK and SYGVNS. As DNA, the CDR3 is TGTGCCAGCAGGCTCCGGGACACCCCTGGCGGCACTGAAGCTTTCTTT. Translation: CASRLRDTPGGTEAFF.

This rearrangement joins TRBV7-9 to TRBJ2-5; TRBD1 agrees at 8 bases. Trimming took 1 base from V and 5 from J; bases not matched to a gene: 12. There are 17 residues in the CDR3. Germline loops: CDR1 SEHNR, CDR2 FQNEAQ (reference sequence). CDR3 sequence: CASSLEWGQGAGETQYF. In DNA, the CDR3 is TGTGCCAGCAGCTTAGAGTGGGGGCAGGGGGCTGGGGAGACCCAGTACTTC.

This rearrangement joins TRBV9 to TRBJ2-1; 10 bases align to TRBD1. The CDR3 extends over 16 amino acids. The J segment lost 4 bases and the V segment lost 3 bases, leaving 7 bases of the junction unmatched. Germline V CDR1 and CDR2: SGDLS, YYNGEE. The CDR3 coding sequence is TGTGCCAGCAGCGGAGCGGTGGACAGGGGGTACAATGAGCAGTTCTTC. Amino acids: CASSGAVDRGYNEQFF.

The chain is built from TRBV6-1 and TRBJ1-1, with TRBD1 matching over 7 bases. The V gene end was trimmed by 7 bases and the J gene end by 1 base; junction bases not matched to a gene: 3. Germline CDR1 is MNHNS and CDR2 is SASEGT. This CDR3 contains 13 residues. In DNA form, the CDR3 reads TGTGCCAGCACGACAGGGACGAACACTGAAGCTTTCTTT. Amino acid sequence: CASTTGTNTEAFF.